Listed below are T cell receptor beta chains from one sample, sequenced in a study of T-cell memory formation after mild COVID-19. In TCRdb, the 5' RACE reads were re-called with MiXCR into one record per CDR3 protein. The repertoire includes approximately 480,000 distinct CDR3 sequences, roughly 18% of them detected once, and 9% to 15% sits in the top ten. Sample: PBMCs or a T cell subset sorted from them (not recorded which). All receptors come from an adult woman who had mild COVID-19 (a few samples of this study predate the infection). Cell type and time point are not known. The CDR3 runs from the conserved cysteine through the conserved F or W. Each record gives: D gene, clone size, J gene, V gene, CDR3 DNA, CDR3 protein. The D gene is left open where the match is weak. The size of a clone is reported for some rows only, either as once, few or many, or as a class for expanded clones.

D gene: TRBD2
clone size: many
J gene: TRBJ2-7
V gene: TRBV7-9
CDR3 DNA: TGTGCCAGCAGCGCCCTTCCTAGCGGGGAGACCTACGAGCAGTACTTC
CDR3 protein: CASSALPSGETYEQYF

D gene: NA
clone size: NA
J gene: TRBJ2-3
V gene: TRBV6-1
CDR3 DNA: TGTGCCAGCAGTCTAGAGGCCGTCACAGATACGCAGTATTTT
CDR3 protein: CASSLEAVTDTQYF

D gene: NA
clone size: few
J gene: TRBJ1-6
V gene: TRBV9
CDR3 DNA: TGTGCCAGCAGCGCCCCAGGGACACTTAATTCACCCCTCCACTTT
CDR3 protein: CASSAPGTLNSPLHF

D gene: NA
clone size: NA
J gene: TRBJ1-5
V gene: TRBV12-3/TRBV12-4
CDR3 DNA: TGTGCCAGCAGTCCCACAGGGTTAGGCAATCAGCCCCAGCATTTT
CDR3 protein: CASSPTGLGNQPQHF

D gene: NA
clone size: NA
J gene: TRBJ2-3
V gene: TRBV20-1
CDR3 DNA: TGCAGTGCTAGAGACCTTAACACTCCGGGCCGCACAGATACGCAGTATTTT
CDR3 protein: CSARDLNTPGRTDTQYF

D gene: NA
clone size: NA
J gene: TRBJ2-3
V gene: TRBV12-3/TRBV12-4
CDR3 DNA: TGTGCCAGCAGCCGAACAATCTGGGACTTTCCCACAGATACGCAGTATTTT
CDR3 protein: CASSRTIWDFPTDTQYF

D gene: NA
clone size: NA
J gene: TRBJ2-1
V gene: TRBV29-1
CDR3 DNA: TGCAGCGTCGCCAGAGGGGGATCGAATGAGCAGTTCTTC
CDR3 protein: CSVARGGSNEQFF

D gene: NA
clone size: NA
J gene: TRBJ1-1
V gene: TRBV5-1
CDR3 DNA: TGCGCCAGCAGCCATCCGACCACTGAAGCTTTCTTT
CDR3 protein: CASSHPTTEAFF

D gene: NA
clone size: few
J gene: TRBJ2-2
V gene: TRBV11-1
CDR3 DNA: TGTGCCAGCAGCCCTAGGGGTGCCGGGGAGCTGTTTTTT
CDR3 protein: CASSPRGAGELFF

D gene: NA
clone size: NA
J gene: TRBJ1-6
V gene: TRBV2
CDR3 DNA: TGTGCCAGCAGTGAAGCGAAGATACCCCTCCACTTT
CDR3 protein: CASSEAKIPLHF

D gene: TRBD1
clone size: few
J gene: TRBJ1-1
V gene: TRBV12-3/TRBV12-4
CDR3 DNA: TGTGCCAGCAGCCGGAGGACAGGGCGAACGTCTTTCTTT
CDR3 protein: CASSRRTGRTSFF

D gene: NA
clone size: NA
J gene: TRBJ2-1
V gene: TRBV9
CDR3 DNA: TGTGCCAGCAGCGTAGGCAGTGGGGATGAGCAGTTCTTC
CDR3 protein: CASSVGSGDEQFF

D gene: NA
clone size: many
J gene: TRBJ2-7
V gene: TRBV7-9
CDR3 DNA: TGTGCCAGCAGCGGGGTCTCCTACGAGCAGTACTTC
CDR3 protein: CASSGVSYEQYF

D gene: TRBD1
clone size: NA
J gene: TRBJ2-7
V gene: TRBV12-3/TRBV12-4
CDR3 DNA: TGTGCCAGCAGTTTTGGGGACAGGGACGAGCAGTACTTC
CDR3 protein: CASSFGDRDEQYF

D gene: NA
clone size: NA
J gene: TRBJ2-7
V gene: TRBV6-1
CDR3 DNA: TGTGCCAGCAGGGAAGAAGGCCGTGGGCGGGGAGGATACGAGCAGTACTTC
CDR3 protein: CASREEGRGRGGYEQYF

D gene: TRBD2
clone size: few
J gene: TRBJ2-7
V gene: TRBV6-2/TRBV6-3
CDR3 DNA: TGTGCCAGCAGGAGATCCGGTAGCGGGAGTTTCGGCGAGCAGTACTTC
CDR3 protein: CASRRSGSGSFGEQYF

D gene: NA
clone size: NA
J gene: TRBJ2-5
V gene: TRBV7-3
CDR3 DNA: TGTGCCAGCAGCTCAGGGTTTTCTGAGACCCAGTACTTC
CDR3 protein: CASSSGFSETQYF

D gene: NA
clone size: many
J gene: TRBJ2-1
V gene: TRBV27
CDR3 DNA: TGTGCCAGCAGTATCTGGGGAGTACAGTACAATGAGCAGTTCTTC
CDR3 protein: CASSIWGVQYNEQFF

D gene: TRBD2
clone size: few
J gene: TRBJ2-3
V gene: TRBV19
CDR3 DNA: TGTGCCAGTAGTGGAGGACTAGCGGGACCCAGCACAGATACGCAGTATTTT
CDR3 protein: CASSGGLAGPSTDTQYF

D gene: NA
clone size: NA
J gene: TRBJ1-5
V gene: TRBV13
CDR3 DNA: TGTGCCAGCAGCTTATACTCTGGGCCCCAGCATTTT
CDR3 protein: CASSLYSGPQHF

D gene: TRBD1
clone size: NA
J gene: TRBJ2-7
V gene: TRBV19
CDR3 DNA: TGTGCCAGTAGTAGATCCGGGACAGCTCCCTACGAGCAGTACTTC
CDR3 protein: CASSRSGTAPYEQYF

D gene: NA
clone size: NA
J gene: TRBJ2-6
V gene: TRBV29-1
CDR3 DNA: TGCTCCTGGACAGCGGCGAGCTCTGGGGCCAACGTCCTGACTTTC
CDR3 protein: CSWTAASSGANVLTF

D gene: NA
clone size: NA
J gene: TRBJ1-2
V gene: TRBV12-3/TRBV12-4
CDR3 DNA: TGTGCCAGCAGTTTGTCAGACTCTACTTATGGCTACACCTTC
CDR3 protein: CASSLSDSTYGYTF

D gene: TRBD1
clone size: NA
J gene: TRBJ1-1
V gene: TRBV12-3/TRBV12-4
CDR3 DNA: TGTGCCAGCAGCCACTGGGACAGACGATCTGAAGCTTTCTTT
CDR3 protein: CASSHWDRRSEAFF

D gene: NA
clone size: NA
J gene: TRBJ2-7
V gene: TRBV4-3
CDR3 DNA: TGCGCCAGCAGCCAGACCGGGACATCATCCGAGCAGTACTTC
CDR3 protein: CASSQTGTSSEQYF

D gene: NA
clone size: few
J gene: TRBJ2-7
V gene: TRBV18
CDR3 DNA: TGTGCCAGCTCACCTACTGGGACAAGTATCACCTACGAGCAGTACTTC
CDR3 protein: CASSPTGTSITYEQYF

D gene: TRBD2
clone size: NA
J gene: TRBJ2-1
V gene: TRBV20-1
CDR3 DNA: TGCAGTGCTAGAGATCACGGACTAGCGGGGGAGCAGTTCTTC
CDR3 protein: CSARDHGLAGEQFF

D gene: NA
clone size: NA
J gene: TRBJ2-2
V gene: TRBV29-1
CDR3 DNA: TGCAGCACGACAGAGCTAGGGGAGCTGTTTTTT
CDR3 protein: CSTTELGELFF

D gene: TRBD2
clone size: NA
J gene: TRBJ2-6
V gene: TRBV7-3
CDR3 DNA: TGTGCCAGCAGCGCATTAGCGGGCCGCTCTGGGGCCAACGTCCTGACTTTC
CDR3 protein: CASSALAGRSGANVLTF

D gene: NA
clone size: NA
J gene: TRBJ2-1
V gene: TRBV4-3
CDR3 DNA: TGCGCCAGCAGCCAAGATCTAGGTTCCCTTTGGGATGAGCAGTTCTTC
CDR3 protein: CASSQDLGSLWDEQFF

D gene: TRBD1
clone size: NA
J gene: TRBJ2-7
V gene: TRBV11-2
CDR3 DNA: TGTGCCAGCAGCTCCGACAGGGGTAGAGCCTACGAGCAGTACTTC
CDR3 protein: CASSSDRGRAYEQYF

D gene: TRBD2
clone size: many
J gene: TRBJ2-3
V gene: TRBV7-3
CDR3 DNA: TGTGCCAGCAGCCAGGGACTAGCGGGCACAGATACGCAGTATTTT
CDR3 protein: CASSQGLAGTDTQYF

D gene: NA
clone size: NA
J gene: TRBJ2-7
V gene: TRBV6-2/TRBV6-3
CDR3 DNA: TGTGCCAGCTCGCGGACACCCTACGAGCAGTACTTC
CDR3 protein: CASSRTPYEQYF

D gene: TRBD2
clone size: few
J gene: TRBJ2-5
V gene: TRBV5-4
CDR3 DNA: TGTGCCAGCAGCATCAAGACTAGCGGAGAAGAGACCCAGTACTTC
CDR3 protein: CASSIKTSGEETQYF

D gene: NA
clone size: NA
J gene: TRBJ2-5
V gene: TRBV29-1
CDR3 DNA: TGCAGCGTTGGGCTCGTTAGCGGAGAGACCCAGTACTTC
CDR3 protein: CSVGLVSGETQYF

D gene: NA
clone size: NA
J gene: TRBJ2-1
V gene: TRBV5-1
CDR3 DNA: TGCGCCAGCAGCGGGAGGGGGCGCGCGTACAATGAGCAGTTCTTC
CDR3 protein: CASSGRGRAYNEQFF

D gene: TRBD2
clone size: NA
J gene: TRBJ2-5
V gene: TRBV24-1
CDR3 DNA: TGTGCCACCAGTGATGCGACTAGCGGGAGTAGACAGACCCAGTACTTC
CDR3 protein: CATSDATSGSRQTQYF

D gene: NA
clone size: many
J gene: TRBJ2-3
V gene: TRBV7-9
CDR3 DNA: TGTGCCAGCAGCTTAGAAGGCTCGTTTCAGTCCGATACGCAGTATTTT
CDR3 protein: CASSLEGSFQSDTQYF

D gene: NA
clone size: NA
J gene: TRBJ2-3
V gene: TRBV5-5
CDR3 DNA: TGTGCCAGCGAGGGGATCACAGATACGCAGTATTTT
CDR3 protein: CASEGITDTQYF

D gene: NA
clone size: NA
J gene: TRBJ2-3
V gene: TRBV3-1
CDR3 DNA: TGTGCCAGTGGCTTCCTCACAGATACGCAGTATTTT
CDR3 protein: CASGFLTDTQYF

D gene: NA
clone size: NA
J gene: TRBJ2-7
V gene: TRBV5-1
CDR3 DNA: TGCGCCAGCGGACTCAGGGTTTCCGATTTTTCCTACGAGCAGTACTTC
CDR3 protein: CASGLRVSDFSYEQYF

D gene: TRBD2
clone size: few
J gene: TRBJ2-7
V gene: TRBV19
CDR3 DNA: TGTGCCAGTAGTATGGGGGTTAGCGGGATCTACGAGCAGTACTTC
CDR3 protein: CASSMGVSGIYEQYF

D gene: NA
clone size: few
J gene: TRBJ2-1
V gene: TRBV5-1
CDR3 DNA: TGCGCCAGCAGCTGGGGGGACAGAAATTACAATGAGCAGTTCTTC
CDR3 protein: CASSWGDRNYNEQFF

D gene: NA
clone size: many
J gene: TRBJ2-7
V gene: TRBV12-3/TRBV12-4
CDR3 DNA: TGTGCCAGCAGTTTCCTCGGCGGGGCCTCCTCCGAGCAGTACTTC
CDR3 protein: CASSFLGGASSEQYF

D gene: NA
clone size: NA
J gene: TRBJ2-6
V gene: TRBV29-1
CDR3 DNA: TGCAGCGTTTCTGGAGGCTTCGGGGCCAACGTCCTGACTTTC
CDR3 protein: CSVSGGFGANVLTF

D gene: NA
clone size: many
J gene: TRBJ2-1
V gene: TRBV12-3/TRBV12-4
CDR3 DNA: TGTGCCAGCAGTTTGGGGGGAGGTGAGCAGTTCTTC
CDR3 protein: CASSLGGGEQFF

D gene: TRBD1
clone size: few
J gene: TRBJ1-4
V gene: TRBV6-5
CDR3 DNA: TGTGCCAGCAGTTACGGGACAGGGTGGGAAAAACTGTTTTTT
CDR3 protein: CASSYGTGWEKLFF

D gene: NA
clone size: NA
J gene: TRBJ2-1
V gene: TRBV7-8
CDR3 DNA: TGTGCCAGCAGCCCAGGGACGGAATTCTACAATGAGCAGTTCTTC
CDR3 protein: CASSPGTEFYNEQFF

D gene: NA
clone size: NA
J gene: TRBJ2-4
V gene: TRBV15
CDR3 DNA: TGTGCCACCAGGAGAGGTTCGGGGGAAGCCAAAAACATTCAGTACTTC
CDR3 protein: CATRRGSGEAKNIQYF

D gene: TRBD2
clone size: NA
J gene: TRBJ2-3
V gene: TRBV9
CDR3 DNA: TGTGCCAGCAGCCCGTCCGGAACTAGCGGGGCATATACGCAGTATTTT
CDR3 protein: CASSPSGTSGAYTQYF

D gene: NA
clone size: NA
J gene: TRBJ2-5
V gene: TRBV29-1
CDR3 DNA: TGCAGCGTTGTGGTTGGGGGGACCCAGTACTTC
CDR3 protein: CSVVVGGTQYF

D gene: TRBD1
clone size: few
J gene: TRBJ2-4
V gene: TRBV9
CDR3 DNA: TGTGCCAGCAGCCGGGACAGTTTAAGCAAAAACATTCAGTACTTC
CDR3 protein: CASSRDSLSKNIQYF

D gene: NA
clone size: few
J gene: TRBJ1-2
V gene: TRBV19
CDR3 DNA: TGTGCCAGTACCCGGGGCTCAAACTATGGCTACACCTTC
CDR3 protein: CASTRGSNYGYTF

D gene: NA
clone size: NA
J gene: TRBJ2-5
V gene: TRBV7-9
CDR3 DNA: TGTGCCAGCAGCTTCGCTGGGGGAGAGACCCAGTACTTC
CDR3 protein: CASSFAGGETQYF

D gene: NA
clone size: NA
J gene: TRBJ2-2
V gene: TRBV5-1
CDR3 DNA: TGCGCCAGCAGCTTGGGACGGATCCTGGAGACCGGGGAGCTGTTTTTT
CDR3 protein: CASSLGRILETGELFF

D gene: TRBD1
clone size: few
J gene: TRBJ2-7
V gene: TRBV12-3/TRBV12-4
CDR3 DNA: TGTGCCAGCAGTAGCCCCCGACAGGGGTACGAGCAGTACTTC
CDR3 protein: CASSSPRQGYEQYF

D gene: NA
clone size: NA
J gene: TRBJ2-7
V gene: TRBV7-9
CDR3 DNA: TGTGCCAGCAGCTTGTCTAGCCGCTCCTACGAGCAGTACTTC
CDR3 protein: CASSLSSRSYEQYF

D gene: TRBD2
clone size: NA
J gene: TRBJ2-5
V gene: TRBV18
CDR3 DNA: TGTGCCAGCTCACCGACTCCCCCTAGCGGGGGGGCGTTGGAGACCCAGTACTTC
CDR3 protein: CASSPTPPSGGALETQYF